The 14 T cell receptor beta chains below were found in one sample sequenced in a study of shared clonotypes between healthy human individuals. It was CD45RO-negative cells, positively selected for CCR7, that made up naive CD8 cells, with terminally differentiated effector memory CD45RA+ cells excluded. Assay: immunoSEQ multiplex PCR; the TCRdb copy retains only in-frame clones and omits some. Of approximately 2,200,000 clones listed, approximately 94% were seen once; the top ten hold 1.5% to 2%. Sequencing was done on a sample of naive CD8+ T cells from PBMCs. The receptors originated from a man aged 18 to 35 in good health. Some clones in this sample may be carry-over from other donors' samples.

The table lists this clone with a count of one. The V gene is TRBV7-9, the J gene TRBJ2-1; 9 bases fit TRBD1. The CDR3 contains 16 residues. V gave up 1 base and J gave up 6 bases; unmatched junction bases: 7. Germline CDR1 is SEHNR and CDR2 is FQNEAQ (reference sequence). The CDR3 reads CASSLETGTGINEQFF. CDR3 nucleotides: TGTGCCAGCAGCTTAGAGACCGGGACAGGGATCAATGAGCAGTTCTTC.

The rearrangement links TRBV6-5 to TRBJ2-2, with 10 bases fitting TRBD2. The CDR3 is 16 residues long. The germline V gene encodes CDR1 MNHEY and CDR2 SVGAGI. V dropped 4 bases and J dropped 3; count of bases not matched to a gene: 5. CDR3 in DNA: TGTGCCAGCAGTTCGACTAGCGGGTGGTACACCGGGGAGCTGTTTTTT. Amino acids: CASSSTSGWYTGELFF.

The chain recombines TRBV28 with TRBJ1-5; the match to TRBD1 covers 10 bases. Germline loops: CDR1 MDHEN, CDR2 SYDVKM. The CDR3 covers 15 residues. The V gene end was trimmed by 6 bases and the J gene end by 5 bases; junction bases not matched to a gene: 7. CDR3 sequence reads: CASRTPGQGHQPQHF. The DNA for the CDR3 is TGTGCCAGCAGGACACCGGGACAGGGGCATCAGCCCCAGCATTTT.

The chain links TRBV28 to TRBJ2-2; TRBD2 matches 14 bases. Germline lookup yields CDR1 MDHEN and CDR2 SYDVKM. V lost 6 bases, J lost 5 bases, and 5 bases stayed unmatched. The CDR3 is 16 residues long. The CDR3 DNA follows: TGTGCCAGCAGCGGGACTAGCGGGAGTTATACCGGGGAGCTGTTTTTT. The encoded protein is CASSGTSGSYTGELFF.

The chain employs TRBV5-5 and TRBJ1-5, with no clear D. V was cut by 1 base and J by 7 bases, with 18 bases left in between. CDR1 is SGHKS, CDR2 YYEKEE, per germline (reference sequence). This CDR3 has 16 residues. CDR3 region: CASSLSRVLGSQPQHF. The CDR3, as DNA: TGTGCCAGCAGCTTGAGTCGGGTGCTTGGAAGCCAGCCCCAGCATTTT. Together with reference TRBV5-5 and TRBJ1-5, the CDR3 gives the full variable domain: DAGVTQSPTHLIKTRGQQVTLRCSPISGHKSVSWYQQVLGQGPQFIFQYYEKEERGRGNFPDRFSARQFPNYSSELNVNALLLGDSALYLCASSLSRVLGSQPQHFGDGTRLSIL.

This chain joins TRBV7-6 and TRBJ1-5; D is ambiguous. V dropped 2 bases and J dropped 3 bases, with 8 bases sitting between them. This CDR3 region has 14 residues. Germline CDR1 reads SGHVS; CDR2 reads FNYEAQ. Written as DNA, the CDR3 is TGTGCCAGCAGCTTAAACCCCTACAATCAGCCCCAGCATTTT. It yields the protein CASSLNPYNQPQHF.

CDR3 sequence reads: CASSEQTGSGYEQYF. The DNA for the CDR3 is TGTGCCAGCAGTGAACAAACAGGGTCGGGCTACGAGCAGTACTTC. V gene TRBV6-1 combines with J gene TRBJ2-7; D possibly corresponds to TRBD1 (6 bases). The germline CDR1 and CDR2 sequences are MNHNS and SASEGT. V dropped 2 bases and J dropped 3 bases, with 14 bases sitting between them. The CDR3 has 15 residues.

This clone was observed once. In DNA, the CDR3 is TGTGCCAGCAGTTTAAGGACAGCAAACACCGGGGAGCTGTTTTTT. This codes for CASSLRTANTGELFF. The rearrangement joins TRBV28 to TRBJ2-2; tentative D call: TRBD1 (6 bases). The CDR3 is made up of 15 amino acids. V was trimmed by 2 bases and J by 2 bases, leaving 9 bases between them. CDR1 MDHEN and CDR2 SYDVKM come from the germline V gene.

This chain links TRBV5-6 with TRBJ2-4; D not resolved. The CDR3 runs 12 residues. V lost 5 bases to trimming and J lost 1 base, with 4 bases between them. Germline values: CDR1 SGHDT, CDR2 YYEEEE. The CDR3 DNA sequence: TGTGCCAGCAGTCTGGCCAAAAACATTCAGTACTTC. Its translation is CASSLAKNIQYF. Together with reference TRBV5-6 and TRBJ2-4, the CDR3 gives the full variable domain: DAGVTQSPTHLIKTRGQQVTLRCSPKSGHDTVSWYQQALGQGPQFIFQYYEEEERQRGNFPDRFSGHQFPNYSSELNVNALLLGDSALYLCASSLAKNIQYFGAGTRLSVL.

V is TRBV5-6 and J is TRBJ2-7; D is unclear. Trimming took 0 bases from V and 2 from J, leaving 9 bases between them. Germline V CDR1 and CDR2: SGHDT, YYEEEE. CDR3 size: 14 residues. The CDR3 region has the DNA TGTGCCAGCAGCTTGGATGGATTCACCTACGAGCAGTACTTC. Translated, it gives CASSLDGFTYEQYF.

V and J are TRBV5-6 and TRBJ2-6; D might be TRBD2 (6 bases). The CDR3 sequence is 18 residues long. Germline values: CDR1 SGHDT, CDR2 YYEEEE. Trimming pared 1 base from V and 2 bases from J, leaving 16 bases between. The chain's CDR3 is CASSLRAGLWTGANVLTF. CDR3 bases: TGTGCCAGCAGCTTGAGGGCGGGGCTATGGACTGGGGCCAACGTCCTGACTTTC.

The chain links TRBV15 to TRBJ2-7; D is undetermined. Trimming pared 0 bases from V and 5 bases from J, leaving 11 bases between. Germline V gene sequence: CDR1 LNHNV, CDR2 YYDKDF (reference sequence). This CDR3 spans 14 amino acids. The CDR3 DNA reads as TGTGCCACCAGCAGAGAAGTGAAGTTCAACGAGCAGTACTTC. Residues: CATSREVKFNEQYF.

Only one count was recorded for this clone. J is TRBJ2-5 and V is TRBV7-7; 9 positions agree with TRBD2. Unmatched junction bases numbered 13, after V lost 4 bases and J lost 4 bases. This CDR3 has 17 residues. Germline CDR1 SSHAT, CDR2 FNYEAQ (reference sequence). The CDR3 sequence: CASSYYYPGTSIETQYF. CDR3 DNA: TGTGCCAGCAGCTACTATTACCCCGGGACTAGCATAGAGACCCAGTACTTC. Full variable domain (outside the CDR3, taken from reference TRBV7-7 and TRBJ2-5): GAGVSQSPRYKVTKRGQDVTLRCDPISSHATLYWYQQALGQGPEFLTYFNYEAQPDKSGLPSDRFSAERPEGSISTLTIQRTEQRDSAMYRCASSYYYPGTSIETQYFGPGTRLLVL.

The chain uses TRBV27 and TRBJ1-2; D gene unclear. Germline CDR1 MNHEY, CDR2 SMNVEV (reference sequence). V was clipped by 7 bases and J by 2 bases, with 11 bases between them. This CDR3 region has 13 residues. Written as DNA, the CDR3 is TGTGCCAGCAAACCGGGAGCGAACTATGGCTACACCTTC. It specifies CASKPGANYGYTF.